A single sample gave rise to the 20 T cell receptor beta chains below, sequenced in a study of cytomegalovirus exposure and HLA in healthy donors. 13 Jbeta primers and 60 Vbeta primers were used for the PCR. Assay used: immunoSEQ multiplex PCR; TCRdb lists only in-frame clones, some missing. The sample contains 200,000 to 250,000 clones, approximately 80% of which appear only once. Sequencing used PBMCs. These receptors all stem from a male donor in good health and CMV-seronegative.

The chain links TRBV6-5 to TRBJ2-5, with 8 bases aligning to TRBD1. The V gene end was trimmed by 2 bases and the J gene end by 2 bases; junction bases not matched to a gene: 4. Per germline, CDR1 MNHEY and CDR2 SVGAGI. The CDR3 has 15 residues. The CDR3 DNA reads TGTGCCAGCAGTTACCCTGGGACAGGACAAGAGACCCAGTACTTC. This gives the protein CASSYPGTGQETQYF.

V and J are TRBV7-6 and TRBJ2-1, with TRBD2 identical over 10 bases. The V and J ends lost 6 bases and 8 bases, in that order; junction bases with no gene match: 10. The CDR3 covers 15 residues. The V gene's germline CDR1 is SGHVS and CDR2 FNYEAQ. The CDR3 DNA follows: TGTGCCAGCAGGGGCGGGGCTAGCGGGAGCTATGAGCAGTTCTTC. Translation gives CASRGGASGSYEQFF.

The chain carries TRBV28 and TRBJ2-5, with 7 bases that match TRBD1. J gave up 5 bases and V 4 bases, and 13 bases lay outside the gene matches. CDR1 is MDHEN, CDR2 SYDVKM, per germline. This CDR3 is 16 amino acids long. The chain's CDR3 is CASSYRGEVGQETQYF. The CDR3 region has the DNA TGTGCCAGCAGTTACAGGGGAGAAGTGGGCCAGGAGACCCAGTACTTC.

The J gene is TRBJ2-1, the V gene TRBV5-1, with D possibly matching TRBD1 (5 bases). Trimming shortened V by 4 bases and J by 6 bases, and 5 bases separated the two germline ends. The germline gives CDR1 SGHRS, CDR2 YFSETQ. This CDR3 has 11 amino acids. CDR3 region: CASSDSNEQFF. DNA of the CDR3: TGCGCCAGCAGCGACAGCAATGAGCAGTTCTTC.

The gene calls are TRBV27 and TRBJ1-5; D is uncertain. The germline V and J ends were trimmed by 3 bases and 7 bases, with 13 bases remaining between them. The CDR3 extends over 14 amino acids. In germline, CDR1 is MNHEY, CDR2 SMNVEV (reference sequence). The CDR3 DNA is TGTGCCAGCAGTTTGATAGGTGCGGGACAGCCCCAGCATTTT. It codes for CASSLIGAGQPQHF.

V gene TRBV6-5 combines with J gene TRBJ1-1; TRBD1 is a possible D gene (5 bases). Trimming pared 5 bases from V and 7 bases from J, leaving 17 bases between. Germline CDR1 and CDR2: MNHEY and SVGAGI. This CDR3 is built from 14 residues. The CDR3 sequence: CASSTARTRSEAFF. The CDR3 DNA reads TGTGCCAGCAGTACCGCCAGGACAAGGAGTGAAGCTTTCTTT.

V usage is TRBV9 and J usage is TRBJ2-3, with 9 bases fitting TRBD2. Trimming at V came to 0 bases and at J to 2 bases, leaving 4 bases not matched to a gene. From germline, CDR1 is SGDLS and CDR2 YYNGEE. The CDR3 is 16 amino acids. The CDR3 reads CASSVATSGNTDTQYF. The CDR3 bases are TGTGCCAGCAGCGTAGCGACTAGCGGAAACACAGATACGCAGTATTTT.

Ten or more counts support this clone. The chain recombines TRBV5-1 with TRBJ2-1; 8 positions match TRBD2. V lost 0 bases, J lost 10 bases, and 6 bases stayed unmatched. This CDR3 comprises 14 residues. Germline V gene sequence: CDR1 SGHRS, CDR2 YFSETQ. Here the CDR3 reads CASSLAGGIGEQFF. The CDR3 region has the DNA TGCGCCAGCAGCTTGGCGGGGGGGATTGGGGAGCAGTTCTTC.

The table lists this clone with a count of one. The chain is built from TRBV28 and TRBJ2-7; 13 bases are shared with TRBD2. CDR1 and CDR2 (germline): MDHEN, SYDVKM. This CDR3 is built from 16 residues. V shed 4 bases and J 0 bases; nucleotides not matched to a gene: 3. Written as DNA, the CDR3 is TGTGCCAGCAGTTCTGGGACTAGCGGGATCTCCTACGAGCAGTACTTC. The encoded protein is CASSSGTSGISYEQYF.

This clone was detected a few times. The V and J genes are TRBV19 and TRBJ2-4; D is perhaps TRBD2 (6 bases). This CDR3 has 16 amino acids. Germline CDR1 is LNHDA and CDR2 is SQIVND (reference sequence). Trimming removed 7 bases at V and 0 bases at J, with 16 bases between. In DNA, the CDR3 is TGTGCCAGTAACGCGGGGAATTTACTAGCCAAAAACATTCAGTACTTC. Its protein product is CASNAGNLLAKNIQYF.

The chain has TRBV7-9 and TRBJ2-7, with D maybe TRBD1 (6 bases). The ends were cut back, 5 bases at V and 4 bases at J, with 12 bases in the middle. Germline CDR1 reads SEHNR; CDR2 reads FQNEAQ (reference sequence). The CDR3 extends over 13 amino acids. CDR3 DNA: TGTGCCAGCAGCCCCCGGACAGATTACGAGCAGTACTTC. Encoded protein: CASSPRTDYEQYF.

This sequence joins TRBV11-1 and TRBJ1-5; D is unclear. With 3 bases removed from V and 4 bases from J, the gap between germline ends came to 7 bases. CDR1 SGHAT and CDR2 FQDESV come from the germline V gene (reference sequence). The CDR3 loop spans 13 amino acids. DNA for the CDR3: TGTGCCAGCAGCTTCACTGAGAATCAGCCCCAGCATTTT. Translated: CASSFTENQPQHF.

This chain joins TRBV6-5 and TRBJ1-5; weak D call: TRBD1 (6 bases). V was pared by 5 bases and J by 4 bases, with 15 bases between. Germline CDR1 is MNHEY and CDR2 is SVGAGI. The CDR3 runs to 15 residues. DNA for the CDR3: TGTGCCAGCAGTGTAGGCACAGGGAAAAATCAGCCCCAGCATTTT. Translated, it gives CASSVGTGKNQPQHF.

The chain couples TRBV7-9 to TRBJ2-1, with D hard to call. The CDR3 is 14 residues long. Trimming cost V 1 base and J 7 bases, with 11 bases left between them. In germline, CDR1 is SEHNR, CDR2 FQNEAQ (reference sequence). As DNA, the CDR3 is TGTGCCAGCAGCTTAGTGGCTAGAAATAATGAGCAGTTCTTC. Translating it yields CASSLVARNNEQFF.

This clone was detected a few times. The chain has TRBV4-2 and TRBJ2-2, with D perhaps matching TRBD2 (5 bases). Germline CDR1 reads LGHNA; CDR2 reads YNFKEQ. The V gene lost 4 bases and the J gene lost 3 bases, with 9 bases spanning the gap. This CDR3 comprises 14 residues. The CDR3 loop is CASSLEVHTGELFF. CDR3 DNA: TGTGCCAGCAGCCTGGAGGTCCACACCGGGGAGCTGTTTTTT.

The rearrangement uses TRBV11-2 and TRBJ1-5; D unresolved. CDR3 length: 13 amino acids. Germline V gives CDR1 SGHAT, CDR2 FQNNGV. V shed 2 bases and J shed 11 bases, with 13 bases lying between them. CDR3 sequence: CASSLQSTGAQHF. The CDR3 DNA reads as TGTGCCAGCAGCTTACAATCTACGGGAGCCCAGCATTTT. The full variable domain, completed using reference TRBV11-2 and TRBJ1-5, is EAGVAQSPRYKIIEKRQSVAFWCNPISGHATLYWYQQILGQGPKLLIQFQNNGVVDDSQLPKDRFSAERLKGVDSTLKIQPAKLEDSAVYLCASSLQSTGAQHFGDGTRLSIL.

V gene TRBV7-3 combines with J gene TRBJ2-3; 14 bases fit TRBD2. Looked up from germline, CDR1 is SGHTA and CDR2 is FQGTGA. This CDR3 region has 19 residues. V dropped 4 bases and J dropped 5; count of bases not matched to a gene: 14. The CDR3 region has the DNA TGTGCCAGCAGCTCGACCCGGCGGGGACTAGCGGGAGCAGGAGATACGCAGTATTTT. Translating it yields CASSSTRRGLAGAGDTQYF.

The DNA of the CDR3 is TGTGCCAGCTCACCATTAAGACAGGGGGCAAATGAGCAGTTCTTC. Protein: CASSPLRQGANEQFF. The J gene is TRBJ2-1, the V gene TRBV18; 10 bases are shared with TRBD1. The CDR3 covers 15 residues. The V and J ends lost 2 bases and 7 bases, in that order; junction bases with no gene match: 5. The V gene's germline CDR1 is KGHSH and CDR2 LQKENI.

The chain combines TRBV27 with TRBJ2-7; TRBD2 might be the D (6 bases). V shed 5 bases and J shed 4 bases, with 15 bases lying between them. The CDR3 totals 14 residues. Germline V gene data show CDR1 as MNHEY and CDR2 as SMNVEV (reference sequence). CDR3 in amino acids: CASSGGSGEYEQYF. In DNA, the CDR3 is TGTGCCAGCAGTGGGGGTAGCGGAGAGTACGAGCAGTACTTC.

The CDR3 DNA is TGCGCCAGCAGCTTGGGGGGGACAGGGCACACAGATACGCAGTATTTT. Translating it yields CASSLGGTGHTDTQYF. The chain recombines TRBV5-1 with TRBJ2-3, with 9 nucleotides matching TRBD1. Per germline, CDR1 SGHRS and CDR2 YFSETQ. Losses at the gene ends were 0 bases for V and 2 bases for J; bases not matched to a gene: 4. The CDR3 length is 16 residues. Full variable domain (rest looked up from reference TRBV5-1 and TRBJ2-3): KAGVTQTPRYLIKTRGQQVTLSCSPISGHRSVSWYQQTPGQGLQFLFEYFSETQRNKGNFPGRFSGRQFSNSRSEMNVSTLELGDSALYLCASSLGGTGHTDTQYFGPGTRLTVL.